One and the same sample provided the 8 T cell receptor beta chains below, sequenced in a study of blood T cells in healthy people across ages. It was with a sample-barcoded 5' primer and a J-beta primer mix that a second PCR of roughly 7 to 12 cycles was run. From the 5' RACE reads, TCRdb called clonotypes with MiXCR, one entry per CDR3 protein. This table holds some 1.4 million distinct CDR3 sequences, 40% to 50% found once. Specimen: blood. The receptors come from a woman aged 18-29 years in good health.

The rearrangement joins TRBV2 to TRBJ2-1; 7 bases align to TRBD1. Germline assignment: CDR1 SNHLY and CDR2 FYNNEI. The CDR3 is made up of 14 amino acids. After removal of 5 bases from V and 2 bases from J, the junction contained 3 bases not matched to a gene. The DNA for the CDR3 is TGTGCCAGCAGTCCGGACAGGCCCTACAATGAGCAGTTCTTC. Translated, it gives CASSPDRPYNEQFF.

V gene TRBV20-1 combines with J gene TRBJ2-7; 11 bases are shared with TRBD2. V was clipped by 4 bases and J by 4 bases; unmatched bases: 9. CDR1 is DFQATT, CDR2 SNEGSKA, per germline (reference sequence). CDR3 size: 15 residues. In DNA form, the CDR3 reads TGCAGTGCTAAAGCAATGGGACTAGCGGATTACGAGCAGTACTTC. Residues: CSAKAMGLADYEQYF.

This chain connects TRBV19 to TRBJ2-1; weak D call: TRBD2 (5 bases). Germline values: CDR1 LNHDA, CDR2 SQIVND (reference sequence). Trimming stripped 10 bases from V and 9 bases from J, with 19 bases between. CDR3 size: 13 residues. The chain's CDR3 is CATTSTLAGEQFF. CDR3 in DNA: TGTGCCACCACATCTACCCTAGCTGGTGAGCAGTTCTTC.

CDR3 nucleotide sequence: TGTGCCAGCAGTTCTAGGGGACAGAGCTCCTACAATGAGCAGTTCTTC. Residues: CASSSRGQSSYNEQFF. This chain uses TRBV28 with TRBJ2-1; TRBD1 matches at 7 bases. This CDR3 comprises 16 residues. With 4 bases clipped from V and 0 bases from J, the junction kept 6 bases outside the gene matches. From germline, CDR1 is MDHEN and CDR2 SYDVKM.

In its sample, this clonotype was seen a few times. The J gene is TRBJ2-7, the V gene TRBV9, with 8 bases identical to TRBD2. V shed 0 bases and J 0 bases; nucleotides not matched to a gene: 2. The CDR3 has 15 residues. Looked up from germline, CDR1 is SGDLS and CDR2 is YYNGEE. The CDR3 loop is CASSVGAGASYEQYF. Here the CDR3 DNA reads TGTGCCAGCAGCGTAGGAGCGGGAGCCTCCTACGAGCAGTACTTC.

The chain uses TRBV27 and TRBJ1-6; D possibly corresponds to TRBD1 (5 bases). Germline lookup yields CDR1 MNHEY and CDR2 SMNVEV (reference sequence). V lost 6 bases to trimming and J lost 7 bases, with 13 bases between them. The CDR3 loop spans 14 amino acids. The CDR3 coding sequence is TGTGCCAGCAGCTATGGGGCAGTCAATTCACCCCTCCACTTT. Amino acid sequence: CASSYGAVNSPLHF.

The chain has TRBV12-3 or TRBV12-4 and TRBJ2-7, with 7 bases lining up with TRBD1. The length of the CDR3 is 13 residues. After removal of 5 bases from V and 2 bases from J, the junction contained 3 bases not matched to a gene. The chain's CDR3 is CASSGQATYEQYF. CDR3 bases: TGTGCCAGCAGTGGACAGGCTACCTACGAGCAGTACTTC.

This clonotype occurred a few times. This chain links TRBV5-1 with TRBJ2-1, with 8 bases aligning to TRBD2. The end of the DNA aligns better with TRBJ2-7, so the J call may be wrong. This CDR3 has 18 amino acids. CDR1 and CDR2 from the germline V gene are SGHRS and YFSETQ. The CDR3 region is CASSLAPSGSLSYNEQYF. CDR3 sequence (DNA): TGCGCCAGCAGCTTGGCCCCTAGCGGGTCCCTGTCCTACAATGAGCAGTACTTC.